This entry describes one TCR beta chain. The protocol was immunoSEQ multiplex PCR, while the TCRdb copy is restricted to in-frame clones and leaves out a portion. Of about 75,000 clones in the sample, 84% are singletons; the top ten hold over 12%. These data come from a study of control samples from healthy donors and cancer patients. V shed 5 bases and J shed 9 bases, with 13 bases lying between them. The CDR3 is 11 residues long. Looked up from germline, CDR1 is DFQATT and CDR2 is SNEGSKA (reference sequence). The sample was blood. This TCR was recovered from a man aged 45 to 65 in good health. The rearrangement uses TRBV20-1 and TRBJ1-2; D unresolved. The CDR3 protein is CSAQKTMSYTF. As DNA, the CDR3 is TGCAGTGCTCAGAAGACCATGAGCTACACCTTC.